This T cell receptor beta chain was identified in a study of OX40 agonist ivuxolimab in advanced cancers. For the study at large: The patients received agonistic anti-OX40 (CD134) antibody ivuxolimab. Administration of intravenous ivuxolimab to patients occurred every 2 weeks at 0.01 to 10 mg/kg. Study conclusions and caveats: The study observed clonal expansion of CD4+ and CD8+ blood T cells by week 6 at 0.1 to 3.0 mg/kg. Among the least clonally expanded were partial responders at 0.1-3.0 mg/kg.

Trimming stripped 8 bases from V and 1 base from J, with 12 bases between. Germline-derived CDR1 and CDR2 are MNHNS and SASEGT. This CDR3 contains 13 residues. This table comes from immunoSEQ multiplex PCR, and its TCRdb copy is limited to in-frame clones, with some not included. The sample holds around 60,000 clones, about 86% seen once. Worth noting for this clone: The antigen is undetermined.

The TCR originated in an adult with an advanced solid tumor such as melanoma, head and neck, liver or kidney cancer. The chain is built from TRBV6-1 and TRBJ2-7; tentatively, D is TRBD1 (5 bases). Source: CD4+ or CD8+ T cells sorted from blood, taken in a trial of the OX40 agonist ivuxolimab. CDR3 residues: CASETARSYEQYF. The DNA of the CDR3 is TGTGCCAGCGAGACAGCGAGGTCCTACGAGCAGTACTTC.